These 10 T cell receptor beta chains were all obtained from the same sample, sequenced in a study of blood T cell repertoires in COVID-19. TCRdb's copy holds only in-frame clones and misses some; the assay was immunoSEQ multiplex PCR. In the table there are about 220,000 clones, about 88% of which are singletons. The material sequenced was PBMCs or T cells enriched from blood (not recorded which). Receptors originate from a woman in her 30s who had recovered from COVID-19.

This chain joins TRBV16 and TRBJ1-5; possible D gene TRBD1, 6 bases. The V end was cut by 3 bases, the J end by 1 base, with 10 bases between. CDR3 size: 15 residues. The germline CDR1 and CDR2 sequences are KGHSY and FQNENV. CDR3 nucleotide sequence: TGTGCCAGCAGCCAGTATCAGGGGAGCAATCAGCCCCAGCATTTT. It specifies CASSQYQGSNQPQHF. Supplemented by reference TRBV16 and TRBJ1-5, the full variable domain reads GEEVAQTPKHLVRGEGQKAKLYCAPIKGHSYVFWYQQVLKNEFKFLISFQNENVFDETGMPKERFSAKCLPNSPCSLEIQATKLEDSAVYFCASSQYQGSNQPQHFGDGTRLSIL.

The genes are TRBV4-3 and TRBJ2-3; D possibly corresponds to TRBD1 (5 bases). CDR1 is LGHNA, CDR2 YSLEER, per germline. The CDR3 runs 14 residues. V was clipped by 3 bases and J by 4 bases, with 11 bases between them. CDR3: CASSQGRIADTQYF. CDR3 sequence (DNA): TGCGCCAGCAGCCAGGGGCGGATCGCAGATACGCAGTATTTT.

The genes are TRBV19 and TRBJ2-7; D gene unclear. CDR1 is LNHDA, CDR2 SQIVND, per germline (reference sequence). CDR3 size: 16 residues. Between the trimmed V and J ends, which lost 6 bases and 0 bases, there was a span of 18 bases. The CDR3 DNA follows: TGTGCCAGTAGCCCCCTGTTTGGCCTGCCCTCCTACGAGCAGTACTTC. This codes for CASSPLFGLPSYEQYF.

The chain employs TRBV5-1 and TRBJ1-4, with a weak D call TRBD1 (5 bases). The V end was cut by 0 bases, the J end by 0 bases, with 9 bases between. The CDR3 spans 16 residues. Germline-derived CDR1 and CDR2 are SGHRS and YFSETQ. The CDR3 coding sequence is TGCGCCAGCAGCTTGGCCTCAGGGTCAACTAATGAAAAACTGTTTTTT. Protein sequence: CASSLASGSTNEKLFF.

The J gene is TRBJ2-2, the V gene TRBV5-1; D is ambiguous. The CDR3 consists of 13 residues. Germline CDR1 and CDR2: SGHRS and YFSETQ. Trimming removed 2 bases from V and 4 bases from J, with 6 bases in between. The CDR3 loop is CASSLEATGELFF. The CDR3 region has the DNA TGCGCCAGCAGCTTAGAGGCCACCGGGGAGCTGTTTTTT. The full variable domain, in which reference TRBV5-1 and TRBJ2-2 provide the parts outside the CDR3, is KAGVTQTPRYLIKTRGQQVTLSCSPISGHRSVSWYQQTPGQGLQFLFEYFSETQRNKGNFPGRFSGRQFSNSRSEMNVSTLELGDSALYLCASSLEATGELFFGEGSRLTVL.

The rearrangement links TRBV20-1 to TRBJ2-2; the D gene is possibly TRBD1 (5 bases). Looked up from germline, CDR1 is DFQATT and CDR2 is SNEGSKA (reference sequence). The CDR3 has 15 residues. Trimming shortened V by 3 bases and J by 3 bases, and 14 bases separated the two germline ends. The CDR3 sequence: CSASMDTGHTGELFF. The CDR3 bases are TGCAGTGCTAGTATGGACACAGGACACACCGGGGAGCTGTTTTTT.

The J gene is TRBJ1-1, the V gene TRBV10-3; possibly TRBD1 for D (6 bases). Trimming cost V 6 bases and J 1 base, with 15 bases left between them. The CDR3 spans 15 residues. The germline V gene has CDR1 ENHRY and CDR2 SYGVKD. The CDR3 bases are TGTGCCATCAGAGCAACCGGACAGTCGAACACTGAAGCTTTCTTT. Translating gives CAIRATGQSNTEAFF.

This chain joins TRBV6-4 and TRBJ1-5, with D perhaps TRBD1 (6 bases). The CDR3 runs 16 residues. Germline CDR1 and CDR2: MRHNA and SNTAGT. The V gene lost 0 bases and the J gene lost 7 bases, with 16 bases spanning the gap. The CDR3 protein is CASSDSGYRVHQPQHF. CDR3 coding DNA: TGTGCCAGCAGTGACTCGGGGTACAGGGTACACCAGCCCCAGCATTTT.

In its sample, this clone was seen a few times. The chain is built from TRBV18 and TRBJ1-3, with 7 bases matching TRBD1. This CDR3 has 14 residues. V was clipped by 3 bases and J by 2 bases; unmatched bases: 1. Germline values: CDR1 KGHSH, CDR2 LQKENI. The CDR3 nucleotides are TGTGCCAGCTCACCCACAGGGGCTGGAAACACCATATATTTT. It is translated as CASSPTGAGNTIYF.

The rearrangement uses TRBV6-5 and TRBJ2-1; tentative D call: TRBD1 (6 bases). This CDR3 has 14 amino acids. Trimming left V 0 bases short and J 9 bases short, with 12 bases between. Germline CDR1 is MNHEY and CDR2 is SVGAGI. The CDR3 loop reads CASSYSQGLGEQFF. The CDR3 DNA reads TGTGCCAGCAGTTACTCACAGGGTTTGGGTGAGCAGTTCTTC.